These 14 T cell receptor beta chains share one sample of origin, sequenced in a study of T cells in women clearing cervical HPV infection (dated by TCRdb to 2016 to 2019). Library creation used the immunoSEQ multiplex PCR assay. The clones in this table, taken by TCRdb from immuneACCESS, are in-frame only. Not every clone is retained; where verified, under half of the shortfall comes from an unresolved V gene, and the cause of the rest is unknown. In this sample's table one finds 30,000 to 35,000 clones. The top ten clones comprise 4.2% of the sample. The specimen was blood buffy coat. These receptor sequences come from a woman aged 18-70 years with a cervical HPV16 infection that either progressed to CIN3+ or cleared (not recorded which).

Concerning this clone itself: Other DNA sequences in the sample encode the same CDR3. Incomplete CDR3 DNA: TGTGCCTGGAAAGGGGTCGGAAACACC. As protein: CAWKGVGNT. The entire CDR3 sequence reads CAWKGVGNTIYF. The chain links TRBV30 to TRBJ1-3; maybe TRBD1 (5 bases). The read ends 3 residues early relative to the CDR3; the germline J gene fills the gap. The CDR3 is made up of 12 amino acids. The germline gives CDR1 GTSNPN, CDR2 SVGIG (reference sequence). The V end was cut by 4 bases, the J end by 4 bases, with 8 bases between.

The CDR3 loop is CSARTSGRAKPYNEQFF. CDR3 bases read: TGCAGTGCGAGGACTAGCGGGAGGGCCAAACCCTACAATGAG. The V and J genes are TRBV20-1 and TRBJ2-1; 15 bases line up with TRBD2. The CDR3 is cut off 3 residues early in the read; its end comes from the germline J gene. This CDR3 has 17 amino acids. V shed 6 bases, J shed 2 bases, and the junction held 8 bases outside the gene matches. Per the germline V gene, CDR1 is DFQATT and CDR2 is SNEGSKA (reference sequence).

In the case of this clone: Read data end 3 residues before the CDR3 end; the end is taken from the germline J gene. The chain uses TRBV5-5 and TRBJ2-2; D is perhaps TRBD2 (6 bases). V lost 0 bases to trimming and J lost 10 bases, with 16 bases between them. Germline CDR1 and CDR2: SGHKS and YYEKEE (reference sequence). This CDR3 has 15 residues. This CDR3 is CASSLGDSGWAELFF. The DNA read from the CDR3 is TGTGCCAGCAGCTTGGGGGACTCGGGTTGGGCGGAG.

For this clone: The read is 3 residues too short to cover the CDR3 end, so that end is filled in from the germline J gene. The V call is TRBV18, the J call TRBJ2-1, with D possibly TRBD2 on 6 matching bases. This CDR3 spans 18 amino acids. V was trimmed by 6 bases and J by 0 bases, leaving 21 bases between them. Germline CDR1 and CDR2: KGHSH and LQKENI. CDR3 amino acids: CASSRSEGLISSYNEQFF. Partial CDR3 DNA: TGTGCCAGCTCCCGGTCGGAGGGACTCATTTCCTCCTACAATGAG.

Concerning this clone itself: Read coverage stops 3 residues before the CDR3 terminus; the germline J gene supplies the remainder. The gene calls are TRBV30 and TRBJ1-1; 7 bases map to TRBD1. V dropped 5 bases and J dropped 4; count of bases not matched to a gene: 7. The CDR3 length is 13 residues. CDR1 GTSNPN and CDR2 SVGIG come from the germline V gene (reference sequence). CDR3 bases read: TGTGCCTGGGGCCTCCAGGGGGTCACTGAA. Its protein product is CAWGLQGVTE. The full CDR3 reads CAWGLQGVTEAFF.

The CDR3 sequence is CASSASGGRSYEQYF. The sequenced part of the CDR3 DNA is TGTGCCAGCAGCGCCTCGGGCGGGAGGTCCTACGAG. The chain carries TRBV11-2 and TRBJ2-7; 8 bases align to TRBD2. From the germline J gene comes the end of the CDR3, since the read stops 3 residues before it. Germline V lookup: CDR1 SGHAT, CDR2 FQNNGV. The V gene end was trimmed by 5 bases and the J gene end by 1 base; junction bases not matched to a gene: 7. The CDR3 has 15 amino acids.

Note on this clone: Read coverage stops 3 residues before the CDR3 terminus; the germline J gene supplies the remainder. V gene TRBV12-3 or TRBV12-4 combines with J gene TRBJ1-1; D might be TRBD1 (5 bases). V gave up 6 bases and J gave up 6 bases, with 14 bases separating them. This CDR3 is built from 13 residues. This CDR3 is CASSLQELAEAFF. The part of the CDR3 DNA that was read is TGTGCCAGCAGCCTACAGGAGCTCGCTGAA.

Details on this clone: The sequence runs out 3 residues before the end of the CDR3; the remainder is reconstructed from the germline J gene. This rearrangement joins TRBV30 to TRBJ1-1; D gene uncertain. The V gene lost 0 bases and the J gene lost 4 bases, with 12 bases spanning the gap. The germline V gene has CDR1 GTSNPN and CDR2 SVGIG (reference sequence). The CDR3 has 14 residues. The sequenced CDR3 bases are TGTGCCTGGAGTGTAGGACTAGATAGCACTGAA. Its protein product is CAWSVGLDSTE. The CDR3, in full, reads CAWSVGLDSTEAFF.

Details on this clone: The CDR3 end is not reached by the read, which stops 3 residues before it; the germline J gene fills it in. The chain has TRBV20-1 and TRBJ1-6; 7 bases match TRBD1. Germline V CDR1 and CDR2: DFQATT, SNEGSKA (reference sequence). The trim removed 0 bases at V and 7 bases at J, leaving 0 bases unmatched. The CDR3 runs to 13 residues. CDR3: CSAREQGNSPLHF. The sequenced part of the CDR3 DNA is TGCAGTGCTAGAGAACAGGGGAATTCACCC.

Note on this clone: The sequenced fragment ends 3 residues before the CDR3 boundary, so the rest is inferred from the germline J gene. This chain connects TRBV20-1 to TRBJ2-3; D perhaps matches TRBD1 (5 bases). Germline CDR1 DFQATT, CDR2 SNEGSKA (reference sequence). The CDR3 is 14 residues long. Trimming stripped 3 bases from V and 5 bases from J, with 15 bases between. The part of the CDR3 DNA that was read is TGCAGTGCTAGGTTATATAGGGGTTTAGATACG. It specifies CSARLYRGLDT. The whole CDR3 region reads CSARLYRGLDTQYF.

A remark on this clone: From the germline J gene comes the end of the CDR3, since the read stops 3 residues before it. The J gene is TRBJ2-7, the V gene TRBV4-2; D possibly corresponds to TRBD1 (5 bases). Deletions cut 2 bases from V and 1 base from J, with 12 bases between. The V gene's germline CDR1 is LGHNA and CDR2 YNFKEQ. CDR3 length equals 15 residues. Incomplete CDR3 DNA: TGTGCCAGCAGCCAATACTACCCAGGGTCCTACGAG. Amino acid sequence: CASSQYYPGSYE. The whole CDR3 sequence reads CASSQYYPGSYEQYF.

As to this clone: The read terminates 3 residues before the CDR3 end, so the remaining end is supplied by the germline J gene. The rearrangement links TRBV7-6 to TRBJ1-1; no firm D call. Trimming took 3 bases from V and 1 from J, leaving 9 bases between them. The CDR3 contains 14 residues. Germline-derived CDR1 and CDR2 are SGHVS and FNYEAQ. The CDR3 region is CASSFQARNTEAFF. The covered CDR3 bases are TGTGCCAGCAGCTTTCAGGCCCGGAACACTGAA.

Worth noting for this clone: Coverage ceases 3 residues before the CDR3 finishes, and the germline J gene fills in the end. V and J are TRBV19 and TRBJ2-5; TRBD1 might be the D (7 bases). Germline V gives CDR1 LNHDA, CDR2 SQIVND (reference sequence). The ends were cut back, 6 bases at V and 5 bases at J, with 22 bases in the middle. The length of the CDR3 is 16 residues. The sequenced part of the CDR3 DNA is TGTGCCAGTAGGGGGGGACTCGCAGGGGGTTTGGAGACC. Protein sequence: CASRGGLAGGLET. The whole CDR3 reads CASRGGLAGGLETQYF.

With respect to this clone: From the germline J gene comes the end of the CDR3, since the read stops 3 residues before it. The J gene is TRBJ2-5, the V gene TRBV6-4, with 16 bases matching TRBD2. There are 17 residues in the CDR3. The ends lost 2 bases at V and 6 bases at J; junction bases unmatched: 6. Germline values: CDR1 MRHNA, CDR2 SNTAGT. This CDR3 reads CASSDGTSGGVLKTQYF. CDR3 DNA (partial): TGTGCCAGCAGTGACGGGACTAGCGGGGGGGTACTAAAGACC.